This T cell receptor (beta chain) was found in a study of blood T cell repertoires in COVID-19. Trimming cost V 4 bases and J 0 bases, with 10 bases left between them. CDR1 and CDR2 from the germline V gene are SGDLS and YYNGEE. The CDR3 extends over 15 amino acids. Per the original data handling: Reference gene primers were amplified, and this amplification served to estimate nucleated cell counts. Generated by immunoSEQ multiplex PCR, the TCRdb table keeps only in-frame clones and is missing some. The V and J calls and clone size were taken over from that table, and D and trimming were inferred from the DNA. This table has some 90,000 clones, approximately 89% appearing once.

The sequenced material came from peripheral blood. The receptor's source is a man in his fifties with acute or convalescent COVID-19. The chain has TRBV9 and TRBJ2-2, with D possibly being TRBD2 (6 bases). This CDR3 is CASSLTSPNTGELFF. The CDR3, as DNA: TGTGCCAGCAGCCTCACTAGCCCGAACACCGGGGAGCTGTTTTTT. The variable domain in full, completed from reference TRBV9 and TRBJ2-2, reads DSGVTQTPKHLITATGQRVTLRCSPRSGDLSVYWYQQSLDQGLQFLIQYYNGEERAKGNILERFSAQQFPDLHSELNLSSLELGDSALYFCASSLTSPNTGELFFGEGSRLTVL.